This T cell receptor beta chain originates from a study of blood T cell repertoires in COVID-19 (dated by TCRdb to the early 2020s). In the study overall: Collaborator samples came from the United States, Italy and Spain and covered acute and convalescent phases of COVID-19. Subjects who had been exposed to COVID-19, were actively infected with it, or had recovered from it provided the deeply sampled blood TCRbeta repertoires that made up the dataset. The sample metadata nearly always contained a de-identified subject ID, COVID-19 status, age in years and sex. The repertoires were made available in a free public database intended to serve as a resource for research on the immune response to SARS-CoV-2. The material from the prospective study consisted of cDNA or gDNA derived from T cells, B-cell-depleted T cells, or PBMCs. The samples were drawn from two sources: the first 160 participants of the ongoing ImmuneRACE study, and 1,000 to 1,500 subjects contributed by 6 global collaborators. Where HLA class I and class II types were available, the types were taken from metadata supplied by the sample provider, not from assay-based typing.

At one collaborating source in Seattle, patients were enrolled during active infection and were followed longitudinally through the course of disease. Each collaborating institution followed its own protocols to collect whole blood in K2EDTA tubes. For TCRbeta analysis, collaborators shipped samples in one of three forms: frozen whole blood, isolated PBMCs, or DNA extracted from either of those sample types. The immunoSEQ Assay, a bias-controlled multiplex PCR, was used to amplify TCRbeta CDR3 regions from genomic DNA. In the source study's methods: The number of nucleated cells in each sample was estimated from the amplification of reference gene primers within the assay. To quantify the absolute abundance of each unique TCRbeta CDR3 rearrangement, sequence reads were collapsed and filtered. For each sample, productive Simpson clonality was calculated as the square root of Simpson's diversity index across productive rearrangements. What TCRdb holds here is the immuneACCESS table cut down to in-frame rearrangements. Part of the clones is not present; checked against another copy, under half of the missing clones reflect an unresolved V gene, and the others are unexplained. The DNA gave D and trimming, while V, J and clone size come from that table. The sample table holds 50,000 to 65,000 clones, of which roughly two thirds were seen once. 4.8% of the sample rests with the top ten.

The CDR3 runs 16 amino acids, cysteine and phenylalanine included. CDR3 DNA is the only sequence kept; it has 48 bases, read in frame from the first base. The germline V end is reduced by 1 base and the J end by 3 bases; junction bases left unmatched: 5. Reading the germline V gene gives CDR1 KGHSH and CDR2 LQKENI. Regarding this clone: There is no known antigen for this receptor. Base qualities are not at hand, and no much larger clone is one base apart. This sample also contains other DNA sequences that code for the same CDR3.

Study-wide conclusions, independent of this receptor: How much clinical and demographic metadata was included differed by source and by participant, and the metadata was provided uncurated.

This TCR was sampled from a woman aged 65 to 85 with COVID-19, enrolled during active disease. The sequencing input was peripheral blood. The chain was built from TRBV18 and TRBJ2-3; 9 central bases correspond to TRBD2. CDR3 protein: CASSPQAGGGTDTQYF. Here is the DNA: TGTGCCAGCTCACCACAAGCGGGAGGAGGGACAGATACGCAGTATTTT.